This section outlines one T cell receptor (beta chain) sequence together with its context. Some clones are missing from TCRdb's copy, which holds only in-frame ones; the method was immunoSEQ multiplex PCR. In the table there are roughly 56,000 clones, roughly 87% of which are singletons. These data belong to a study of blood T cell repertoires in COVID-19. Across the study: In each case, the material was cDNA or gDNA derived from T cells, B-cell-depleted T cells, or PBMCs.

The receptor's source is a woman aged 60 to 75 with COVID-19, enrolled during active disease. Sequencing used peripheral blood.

For the CDR3, the DNA is TGTGCCAGCAGTCTGGGACTAGCGGGACCCGGGCGTTCGGCTTCATACGAGCAGTACTTC. Translating it yields CASSLGLAGPGRSASYEQYF. V usage is TRBV28 and J usage is TRBJ2-7, with 13 bases matching TRBD2. The CDR3 is made up of 20 amino acids. CDR1 and CDR2 (germline): MDHEN, SYDVKM. V was pared by 5 bases and J by 4 bases, with 20 bases of the junction left unmatched.